Listed here are 29 T cell receptor beta chains from one sample, sequenced in a study of response to subunit inactivated influenza vaccine. MiXCR was run by TCRdb on the RT-PCR reads, yielding one entry per CDR3 protein. The sample contains 450,000 to 700,000 distinct CDR3 sequences, around 15% of which appear only once. Material: PBMCs from blood, obtained 12 days after vaccination. The receptor set was obtained from a man aged 50-59 years who received an inactivated influenza vaccine.

This clonotype was seen more than once but under ten times. The chain joins TRBV2 to TRBJ2-7; tentative D call: TRBD2 (5 bases). The V end was cut by 8 bases, the J end by 1 base, with 15 bases between. The CDR3 covers 14 residues. The germline V gene has CDR1 SNHLY and CDR2 FYNNEI. The CDR3 bases are TGTGCCAGCGCTGGTAGGCAGCGGTCCTACGAGCAGTACTTC. Its translation: CASAGRQRSYEQYF.

The chain is built from TRBV6-2 or TRBV6-3 and TRBJ1-2, with D possibly being TRBD1 (5 bases). From germline, CDR1 is MNHEY and CDR2 SVGEGT. Trimming left V 2 bases short and J 1 base short, with 14 bases between. The CDR3 length is 16 residues. The DNA for the CDR3 is TGTGCCAGCAGTTACCCAGCGGGGGAACTTAACTATGGCTACACCTTC. Protein sequence: CASSYPAGELNYGYTF.

This chain links TRBV3-1 with TRBJ1-6; 9 nucleotides line up with TRBD1. Germline CDR1 reads LGHDT; CDR2 reads YNNKEL (reference sequence). V trimming: 5 bases; J trimming: 9 bases; junction bases outside the gene matches: 8. This CDR3 has 15 amino acids. CDR3 protein: CASSVGQGVGSPLHF. The CDR3 nucleotides read TGTGCCAGCAGCGTGGGACAGGGAGTAGGTTCACCCCTCCACTTT.

This clonotype was detected only once. The chain couples TRBV30 to TRBJ2-4; 8 bases are shared with TRBD2. CDR1 and CDR2 from the germline V gene are GTSNPN and SVGIG (reference sequence). With 0 bases clipped from V and 7 bases from J, the junction kept 5 bases outside the gene matches. This CDR3 comprises 14 residues. DNA of the CDR3: TGTGCCTGGAGTGTAGGGACTAGTCTGAACATTCAGTACTTC. This translates into CAWSVGTSLNIQYF.

About this clonotype: This may stem from a read error, because a much larger clone lies one nucleotide away. V usage is TRBV9 and J usage is TRBJ2-5; D not certain. The germline V gene has CDR1 SGDLS and CDR2 YYNGEE. The CDR3 covers 13 residues. Written as DNA, the CDR3 is TGTGCCAGCAGCCCCGCCGAATTAAAGACCAAGTACTTC. Amino acids: CASSPAELKTKYF.

This clonotype was observed a few times. This chain uses TRBV5-1 with TRBJ2-4, with a weak D call TRBD2 (7 bases). Trimming removed 5 bases from V and 1 base from J, with 19 bases in between. This CDR3 spans 17 amino acids. The germline V gene has CDR1 SGHRS and CDR2 YFSETQ. CDR3 sequence (DNA): TGCGCCAGCAGAAGAGATGGAGGGGGGGCTGCCAAAAACATTCAGTACTTC. Amino acids: CASRRDGGGAAKNIQYF.

V gene TRBV12-3 or TRBV12-4 combines with J gene TRBJ1-5, with unresolved D. V was trimmed by 4 bases and J by 5 bases, leaving 12 bases between them. The CDR3 sequence is 14 residues long. The CDR3: CASSSFEGDQPQHF. In DNA form, the CDR3 reads TGTGCCAGCAGTTCGTTCGAAGGAGATCAGCCCCAGCATTTT.

The chain recombines TRBV7-9 with TRBJ1-6; TRBD1 agrees at 8 bases. Per germline, CDR1 SEHNR and CDR2 FQNEAQ (reference sequence). The CDR3 length is 14 residues. V gave up 6 bases and J gave up 10 bases; unmatched junction bases: 8. The CDR3 region is CASSTTGVRSPLHF. For the CDR3, the DNA is TGTGCCAGCAGTACGACAGGGGTGCGGTCACCCCTCCACTTT. Supplemented by reference TRBV7-9 and TRBJ1-6, the full variable domain reads DTGVSQNPRHKITKRGQNVTFRCDPISEHNRLYWYRQTLGQGPEFLTYFQNEAQLEKSRLLSDRFSAERPKGSFSTLEIQRTEQGDSAMYLCASSTTGVRSPLHFGNGTRLTVT.

This chain links TRBV7-2 with TRBJ2-3, with a possible D match to TRBD1 (6 bases). Germline values: CDR1 SGHTA, CDR2 FQGNSA. The CDR3 has 14 amino acids. V gave up 7 bases and J gave up 0 bases, with 11 bases separating them. DNA of the CDR3: TGTGCCAGCAAGACAGGCCAGAGCACAGATACGCAGTATTTT. This translates into CASKTGQSTDTQYF.

This clonotype was seen a handful of times. This sequence joins TRBV6-2 or TRBV6-3 and TRBJ2-7; TRBD1 might be the D (6 bases). Germline lookup yields CDR1 MNHEY and CDR2 SVGEGT. V was shortened by 6 bases and J by 2 bases, with 14 bases between the two germline ends. This CDR3 region has 14 residues. CDR3 bases: TGTGCCAGCAGAGGACAGAAGAGCACCTACGAGCAGTACTTC. This gives the protein CASRGQKSTYEQYF.

The chain has TRBV12-3 or TRBV12-4 and TRBJ1-1, with TRBD1 as a possible D gene (6 bases). Between the trimmed V and J ends, which lost 5 bases and 1 base, there was a span of 11 bases. The CDR3 runs to 14 residues. In nucleotides, the CDR3 is TGTGCCAGCAGTCGACAGGAAAGGAACACTGAAGCTTTCTTT. It translates to CASSRQERNTEAFF.

At least ten counts were recorded for this clonotype. The rearrangement links TRBV3-1 to TRBJ2-3; D gene ambiguous. Trimming took 4 bases from V and 2 from J, leaving 7 bases between them. Germline values: CDR1 LGHDT, CDR2 YNNKEL (reference sequence). CDR3 size: 13 residues. CDR3 in DNA: TGTGCCAGCAGCCCCGGACCCACAGATACGCAGTATTTT. It codes for CASSPGPTDTQYF.

There are many counts of this clonotype. The chain joins TRBV12-3 or TRBV12-4 to TRBJ2-2; D possibly uses TRBD1 or TRBD2 (5 bases each). Trimming shortened V by 5 bases and J by 6 bases, and 13 bases separated the two germline ends. The CDR3 has 14 amino acids. In DNA, the CDR3 is TGTGCCAGCAGTGGGACCGGGGACGCCGGGGAGCTGTTTTTT. This encodes CASSGTGDAGELFF.

This chain joins TRBV7-2 and TRBJ2-5; no firm D call. The CDR3 loop spans 14 amino acids. Trimming took off 4 bases at V and 5 bases at J, with 14 bases between the two ends. The V gene's germline CDR1 is SGHTA and CDR2 FQGNSA. CDR3 protein: CASSSARSKETQYF. The CDR3 DNA is TGTGCCAGCAGCTCCGCTAGATCTAAGGAGACCCAGTACTTC.

This clonotype showed up just a few times. The gene calls are TRBV6-2 or TRBV6-3 and TRBJ2-1; the match to TRBD2 covers 9 bases. Germline V gene data show CDR1 as MNHEY and CDR2 as SVGEGT. The CDR3 contains 18 residues. The ends lost 0 bases at V and 1 base at J; junction bases unmatched: 7. This chain's CDR3 is CASSYSLLGLASYNEQFF. CDR3 in DNA: TGTGCCAGCAGTTACTCACTACTTGGACTAGCGTCCTACAATGAGCAGTTCTTC.

Only a few counts were recorded for this clonotype. The rearrangement uses TRBV5-5 and TRBJ1-2; 12 nucleotides align to TRBD1. Germline V gene sequence: CDR1 SGHKS, CDR2 YYEKEE (reference sequence). J gave up 7 bases and V 5 bases, and 6 bases lay outside the gene matches. The CDR3 spans 14 residues. CDR3 sequence reads: CASSRDRGLTGYTF. The CDR3 bases are TGTGCCAGCAGTCGGGACAGGGGGCTTACTGGCTACACCTTC. Together with reference TRBV5-5 and TRBJ1-2, the CDR3 gives the full variable domain: DAGVTQSPTHLIKTRGQQVTLRCSPISGHKSVSWYQQVLGQGPQFIFQYYEKEERGRGNFPDRFSARQFPNYSSELNVNALLLGDSALYLCASSRDRGLTGYTFGSGTRLTVV.

The J gene is TRBJ2-2, the V gene TRBV11-2, with 10 bases aligning to TRBD2. The CDR3 covers 18 residues. V was clipped by 4 bases and J by 4 bases; unmatched bases: 12. From germline, CDR1 is SGHAT and CDR2 FQNNGV. Here the CDR3 reads CASSSIRRTSGATGELFF. CDR3 sequence (DNA): TGTGCCAGCAGCTCCATACGACGGACTAGCGGAGCCACCGGGGAGCTGTTTTTT.

This clonotype has only a few counts. The chain uses TRBV20-1 and TRBJ2-3, with 11 bases aligning to TRBD1. The length of the CDR3 is 15 residues. From germline, CDR1 is DFQATT and CDR2 SNEGSKA (reference sequence). V lost 5 bases, J lost 4 bases, and 8 bases stayed unmatched. CDR3 sequence reads: CSALSGTGGSDTQYF. As DNA, the CDR3 is TGCAGTGCTCTATCCGGGACAGGGGGTTCAGATACGCAGTATTTT.

This clonotype has just a few counts. The chain carries TRBV15 and TRBJ2-1; no clear D. CDR1 is LNHNV, CDR2 YYDKDF, per germline (reference sequence). CDR3 length: 15 amino acids. V dropped 0 bases and J dropped 12 bases, with 18 bases sitting between them. CDR3 protein: CATSRDFATSVGQFF. The CDR3 DNA reads TGTGCCACCAGCAGAGATTTCGCGACTTCGGTAGGGCAGTTCTTC.

This clonotype was counted at least ten times. The chain joins TRBV7-6 to TRBJ2-1; the match to TRBD2 covers 8 bases. The CDR3 totals 15 residues. J lost 7 bases, V lost 1 base, and 6 bases had no gene match. Germline V CDR1 and CDR2: SGHVS, FNYEAQ. CDR3 nucleotides: TGTGCCAGCAGCTTAGAGACTAGCGCCAGGAATGAGCAGTTCTTC. Its translation: CASSLETSARNEQFF.

The chain recombines TRBV5-1 with TRBJ2-3; either TRBD1 or TRBD2 may fit D (5 bases each). Germline V lookup: CDR1 SGHRS, CDR2 YFSETQ. The V end lost 0 bases, the J end lost 2 bases, and 10 bases lay between the germline ends. The CDR3 runs to 15 residues. CDR3 in DNA: TGCGCCAGCAGCTTGGTTCGGGGCATCACAGATACGCAGTATTTT. Amino acid sequence: CASSLVRGITDTQYF.

V is TRBV9 and J is TRBJ1-3, with D unclear. The V gene's germline CDR1 is SGDLS and CDR2 YYNGEE. V was cut by 0 bases and J by 4 bases, with 8 bases left in between. CDR3 size: 14 residues. CDR3 region: CASSVVGGGNTIYF. The CDR3, as DNA: TGTGCCAGCAGCGTAGTAGGTGGGGGAAACACCATATATTTT.

A few counts support this clonotype. V usage is TRBV24-1 and J usage is TRBJ1-5, with 8 bases that match TRBD1. The J segment lost 2 bases and the V segment lost 3 bases, leaving 5 bases of the junction unmatched. This CDR3 has 16 amino acids. Germline CDR1 reads KGHDR; CDR2 reads SFDVKD. Written as DNA, the CDR3 is TGTGCCACCAGTGATCGGACAGGGATAGGCAATCAGCCCCAGCATTTT. Translation gives CATSDRTGIGNQPQHF.

At least ten counts were recorded for this clonotype. This chain connects TRBV7-2 to TRBJ1-5; 9 nucleotides line up with TRBD1. V was clipped by 3 bases and J by 0 bases; unmatched bases: 6. The CDR3 has 17 amino acids. Germline lookup yields CDR1 SGHTA and CDR2 FQGNSA. The CDR3 is CASSLVGTGYSNQPQHF. DNA of the CDR3: TGTGCCAGCAGCTTGGTTGGGACAGGGTATAGCAATCAGCCCCAGCATTTT.

The rearrangement links TRBV7-9 to TRBJ2-5; TRBD2 matches at 7 bases. Unmatched junction bases numbered 5, after V lost 0 bases and J lost 4 bases. The CDR3 loop spans 15 amino acids. CDR1 is SEHNR, CDR2 FQNEAQ, per germline (reference sequence). Here the CDR3 reads CASSLAGTTAETQYF. Written as DNA, the CDR3 is TGTGCCAGCAGCTTAGCCGGGACTACGGCAGAGACCCAGTACTTC.

The chain has TRBV20-1 and TRBJ2-4, with TRBD1 matching over 7 bases. Trimming cost V 5 bases and J 6 bases; bases outside gene matches: 4. Germline lookup yields CDR1 DFQATT and CDR2 SNEGSKA (reference sequence). This CDR3 comprises 12 residues. CDR3 sequence: CSAPRQGNIQYF. CDR3 DNA: TGCAGTGCTCCCCGACAGGGAAACATTCAGTACTTC.

V usage is TRBV20-1 and J usage is TRBJ2-7; 11 nucleotides line up with TRBD1. The CDR3 covers 15 residues. Unmatched junction bases numbered 9, after V lost 5 bases and J lost 3 bases. CDR1 and CDR2 from the germline V gene are DFQATT and SNEGSKA (reference sequence). The CDR3 is CSAGWTGGGSYEQYF. The CDR3 coding sequence is TGCAGTGCTGGATGGACAGGGGGCGGCAGCTACGAGCAGTACTTC.

This clonotype was counted at least ten times. The V call is TRBV12-3 or TRBV12-4, the J call TRBJ1-5; D is undetermined. The CDR3 covers 15 residues. The V gene lost 6 bases and the J gene lost 1 base, with 13 bases spanning the gap. The CDR3 region is CASSYRHRSNQPQHF. The CDR3 bases are TGTGCCAGCAGCTACAGACATAGAAGCAATCAGCCCCAGCATTTT.

Concerning this clonotype: This sequence may be a read error, since a much larger clone differs from it by one base. The chain uses TRBV9 and TRBJ1-1; possibly TRBD1 for D (6 bases). The germline V gene encodes CDR1 SGDLS and CDR2 YYNGEE. The CDR3 sequence is 14 residues long. The DNA for the CDR3 is TGTGACAGCAGCGTAGCCGGTGGGGGCAGAGAAGCTTTCTTT. It yields the protein CDSSVAGGGREAFF.